The clone carrying this TCR beta chain was counted between two and nine times. Its antigen is still unknown. The data were taken from a study of T-cell memory formation after mild COVID-19. Study-level findings and limits: Later expanders leaned CD4+, whereas day 15 to 85 contracting clones were balanced CD4/CD8.

V was shortened by 6 bases and J by 5 bases, with 17 bases between the two germline ends. Germline V gene lookup returns CDR1 SGHRS and CDR2 YFSETQ. The CDR3 contains 14 residues. Each CDR3 protein is one row after TCRdb ran MiXCR on the 5' RACE reads. Among fewer than 600,000 distinct CDR3 sequences listed, roughly 22% were seen once. The sample taken for sequencing was PBMCs or a T cell subset sorted from them (not recorded which). The chain joins TRBV5-1 to TRBJ1-2; D perhaps matches TRBD1 (5 bases). The clonotype was recovered from an adult woman who had mild COVID-19 (a few samples of this study predate the infection). Cell type and time point are not known. CDR3 nucleotide sequence: TGCGCCAGCAAGCTCGCAGGGCAGTCTTATGGCTACACCTTC. Translation: CASKLAGQSYGYTF.